Listed here are 6 T cell receptor beta chains from one sample, sequenced in a study of T-cell reconstitution after alpha-beta-depleted transplantation in children. Preparation of the TCRbeta library used unique molecular identifiers. One entry per CDR3 protein results from TCRdb running MiXCR on the PCR reads. The data contain around 680,000 distinct CDR3 sequences, around a sixth of them singletons. Material: PBMCs from the stem cell graft donor, obtained from the stem cell graft. These receptor sequences come from a human donor who donated a stem cell graft to a child with acute myeloid leukemia.

A few counts support this clonotype. V and J are TRBV27 and TRBJ1-1, with 9 nucleotides matching TRBD1. After removal of 7 bases from V and 6 bases from J, the junction contained 12 bases not matched to a gene. CDR1 MNHEY and CDR2 SMNVEV come from the germline V gene (reference sequence). The CDR3 runs 15 residues. This CDR3 is CASNLSGQGSSEAFF. The CDR3 DNA sequence: TGTGCCAGCAACTTATCCGGACAGGGGAGTTCTGAAGCTTTCTTT.

The chain employs TRBV29-1 and TRBJ1-1, with TRBD1 matching 8 bases. The germline gives CDR1 SQVTM, CDR2 ANQGSEA. CDR3 length: 15 amino acids. V was clipped by 4 bases and J by 7 bases; unmatched bases: 14. For the CDR3, the DNA is TGCAGCGTTGTCGGACAATTGGACAGGGTGCTTGAAGCTTTCTTT. It yields the protein CSVVGQLDRVLEAFF. The variable domain in full, with the rest retrieved from reference TRBV29-1 and TRBJ1-1, is SAVISQKPSRDICQRGTSLTIQCQVDSQVTMMFWYRQQPGQSLTLIATANQGSEATYESGFVIDKFPISRPNLTFSTLTVSNMSPEDSSIYLCSVVGQLDRVLEAFFGQGTRLTVV.

This clonotype turned up a few times. This chain connects TRBV20-1 to TRBJ1-2; 8 bases agree with TRBD1. The germline V gene has CDR1 DFQATT and CDR2 SNEGSKA (reference sequence). The CDR3 is made up of 14 amino acids. With V trimmed by 2 bases and J by 4 bases, 6 bases remained unmatched. Here the CDR3 reads CSARPDRGLYGYTF. The CDR3 region has the DNA TGCAGTGCTAGACCCGACAGGGGCCTCTATGGCTACACCTTC.

This clonotype was detected many times. The V and J genes are TRBV6-5 and TRBJ1-4, with TRBD1 matching over 8 bases. This CDR3 is built from 16 residues. Trimming took 0 bases from V and 8 from J; bases not matched to a gene: 8. Germline loops: CDR1 MNHEY, CDR2 SVGAGI. The CDR3 region is CASSYSSPGGTEKLFF. As DNA, the CDR3 is TGTGCCAGCAGTTACTCGAGTCCAGGGGGCACGGAAAAACTGTTTTTT.

The chain recombines TRBV9 with TRBJ1-5; a weak D match, TRBD1 (5 bases). This CDR3 spans 14 amino acids. Trimming cost V 3 bases and J 9 bases, with 16 bases left between them. CDR1 is SGDLS, CDR2 YYNGEE, per germline. CDR3 DNA sequence: TGTGCCAGCAGCGCGGACGGGGGAGCGCGGCCCCAGCATTTT. Protein product: CASSADGGARPQHF.

This clonotype was observed a handful of times. The genes are TRBV4-3 and TRBJ2-1, with TRBD1 as a possible D gene (5 bases). Germline CDR1 LGHNA, CDR2 YSLEER. V lost 1 base and J 9 bases, leaving 10 bases between the germline ends. The CDR3 covers 13 residues. This CDR3 reads CASSQVGLGEQFF. CDR3 nucleotide sequence: TGCGCCAGCAGCCAAGTGGGGCTGGGTGAGCAGTTCTTC.